This T cell receptor beta chain stems from a study of OX40 agonist ivuxolimab in advanced cancers. Study-level background: Clinicians treated patients with ivuxolimab, an agonistic anti-OX40 (CD134) antibody.

Clones were read by immunoSEQ multiplex PCR, and TCRdb kept only the in-frame ones, dropping some. The data show some 97,000 clones, 85% to 90% seen once. On this clone: Its antigen is not known.

CDR3 length: 14 residues. The ends were cut back, 4 bases at V and 5 bases at J, with 15 bases in the middle. The germline CDR1 and CDR2 sequences are SGHNT and YYREEE (reference sequence). Study findings and constraints: CD4+ and CD8+ blood T cells expanded clonally by week 6 at 0.1 to 3.0 mg/kg.

Patients who had autoimmune disease history or got systemic immunosuppression were left out. The rearrangement joins TRBV5-4 to TRBJ1-2, with TRBD1 as a possible D gene (6 bases). This TCR came from an adult with an advanced solid tumor such as melanoma, head and neck, liver or kidney cancer. This specimen consisted of CD4+ or CD8+ T cells sorted from blood, obtained in a trial of the OX40 agonist ivuxolimab. In nucleotides, the CDR3 is TGTGCCAGCAGCGAAGAACAGGGTTCATATGGCTACACCTTC. Protein sequence: CASSEEQGSYGYTF.